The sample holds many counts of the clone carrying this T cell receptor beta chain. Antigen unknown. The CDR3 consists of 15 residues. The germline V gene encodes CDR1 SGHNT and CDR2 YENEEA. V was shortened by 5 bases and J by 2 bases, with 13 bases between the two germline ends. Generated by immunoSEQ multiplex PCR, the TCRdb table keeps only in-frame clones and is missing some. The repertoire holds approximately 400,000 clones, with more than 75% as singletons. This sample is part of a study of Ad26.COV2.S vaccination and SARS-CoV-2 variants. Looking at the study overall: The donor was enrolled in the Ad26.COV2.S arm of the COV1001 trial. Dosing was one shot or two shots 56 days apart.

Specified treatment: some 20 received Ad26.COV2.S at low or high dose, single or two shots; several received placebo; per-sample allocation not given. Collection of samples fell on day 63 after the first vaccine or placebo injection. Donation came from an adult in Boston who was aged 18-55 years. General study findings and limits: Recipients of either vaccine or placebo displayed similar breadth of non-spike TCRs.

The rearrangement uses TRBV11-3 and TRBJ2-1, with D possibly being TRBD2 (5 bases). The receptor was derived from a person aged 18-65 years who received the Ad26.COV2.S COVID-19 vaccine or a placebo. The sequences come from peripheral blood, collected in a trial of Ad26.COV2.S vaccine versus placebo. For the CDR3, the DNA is TGTGCCAGCAGCCCCCGGAGGAGTACCTACAATGAGCAGTTCTTC. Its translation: CASSPRRSTYNEQFF.